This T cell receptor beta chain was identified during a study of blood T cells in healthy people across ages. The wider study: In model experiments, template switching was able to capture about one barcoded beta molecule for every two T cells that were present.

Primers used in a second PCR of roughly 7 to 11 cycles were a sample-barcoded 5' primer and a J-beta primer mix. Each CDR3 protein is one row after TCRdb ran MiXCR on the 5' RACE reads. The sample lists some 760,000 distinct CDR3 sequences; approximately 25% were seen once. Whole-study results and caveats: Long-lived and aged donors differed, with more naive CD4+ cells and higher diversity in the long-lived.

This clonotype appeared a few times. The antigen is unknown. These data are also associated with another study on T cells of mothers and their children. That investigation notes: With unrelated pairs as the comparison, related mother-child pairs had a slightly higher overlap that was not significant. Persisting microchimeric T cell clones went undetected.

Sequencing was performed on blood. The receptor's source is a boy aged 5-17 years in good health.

Here the CDR3 reads CASSPSPADQETQYF. CDR3 in DNA: TGCGCCAGCAGCCCCTCCCCAGCGGACCAAGAGACCCAGTACTTC. The gene calls are TRBV5-1 and TRBJ2-5, with D possibly being TRBD2 (5 bases). Trimming took 4 bases from V and 0 from J, leaving 13 bases between them. This CDR3 region has 15 residues. CDR1 SGHRS and CDR2 YFSETQ come from the germline V gene.